This T cell receptor beta chain was obtained from a study of glioma-infiltrating T cells. Study-level background: Sequencing aimed for about 4- to 11-fold coverage of 950,000 to 1,000,000 peripheral T cells.

Findings and limits, study-wide: Patients with low tissue-blood divergence carried a signature set of shared blood CDR3 motifs. Only very few CDR3 sequences appeared in both tissue and blood.

Amplification of TCR alpha and beta CDR3 regions from RNA used iRepertoire nested multiplex PCR. Input was 100-400 ng of tissue mRNA or PBMC total RNA. TCRdb passed the multiplex PCR reads through MiXCR, listing each CDR3 protein once. The sample carries roughly 350,000 distinct CDR3 sequences, 35% to 45% recorded once. In the case of this clonotype: Its cognate antigen is unknown.

Material for sequencing was glioma tissue, nonneoplastic brain tissue, or PBMCs (not recorded which). This receptor was obtained from a human donor with low-grade glioma or glioblastoma, undergoing nonglioma brain surgery, or in good health (not recorded which).

CDR3 sequence (DNA): TGTGCCAGTGGACTGGGCGGCTACACCTTC. Amino acid sequence: CASGLGGYTF. This chain joins TRBV12-3 or TRBV12-4 and TRBJ1-2, with D unresolved. The CDR3 is 10 residues long. Between the trimmed V and J ends, which lost 9 bases and 8 bases, there was a span of 10 bases.